The rows below give T cell receptor beta chains drawn from one sample of a study of T cells after yellow fever vaccination. From the 5' RACE reads, TCRdb called clonotypes with MiXCR, one entry per CDR3 protein. The sample carries some 400,000 distinct CDR3 sequences, roughly 6.1% recorded once. This specimen was PBMCs, taken 5 days after the yellow fever booster vaccination. The receptors shown here come from a man under 40 who received the YFV17D yellow fever vaccine. Both conserved end residues are part of each CDR3. D genes are given only for firm matches. Not every row has a clone size; where given, it reads once, few, many or a size class.

size	V	D	J	CDR3	DNA
NA	TRBV20-1	NA	TRBJ2-1	CCARDQDGRSYNEQFF	TGCTGTGCTAGAGATCAGGACGGGAGAAGCTACAATGAGCAGTTCTTC
few	TRBV14	NA	TRBJ2-3	CASSQDRVGLLTDTQYF	TGTGCCAGCAGCCAAGATAGGGTAGGCCTACTGACAGATACGCAGTATTTT
few	TRBV30	NA	TRBJ2-1	CAWRLDYLLEQFF	TGTGCCTGGAGGTTGGACTACCTACTGGAGCAGTTCTTC
many	TRBV2	TRBD2	TRBJ2-3	CASNLAGVRTDTQYF	TGTGCCAGCAACCTAGCGGGAGTTCGGACAGATACGCAGTATTTT
many	TRBV12-3/TRBV12-4	TRBD1	TRBJ2-7	CASSNRQGSEQYF	TGTGCCAGCAGTAACCGACAGGGGTCCGAGCAGTACTTC
NA	TRBV5-1	NA	TRBJ1-1	CASSGAIGNTEAFF	TGCGCCAGCTCTGGGGCCATAGGGAACACTGAAGCTTTCTTT
many	TRBV10-3	TRBD2	TRBJ2-7	CAIRGTRNYEQYF	TGTGCCATCAGGGGGACTAGGAATTACGAGCAGTACTTC
few	TRBV12-3/TRBV12-4	TRBD2	TRBJ2-3	CASSRTSGRGSDTQYF	TGTGCCAGCAGTAGGACTAGCGGGAGAGGATCAGATACGCAGTATTTT
few	TRBV20-1	TRBD2	TRBJ2-3	CSAQSGSGTDTQYF	TGCAGTGCTCAAAGCGGGAGTGGGACAGATACGCAGTATTTT
many	TRBV3-1	TRBD2	TRBJ2-1	CASTIAGGGHNEQFF	TGTGCCAGCACCATAGCGGGAGGTGGCCACAATGAGCAGTTCTTC
few	TRBV11-2	NA	TRBJ2-1	CASSSTIYNEQFF	TGTGCCAGCAGCTCCACAATCTACAATGAGCAGTTCTTC
many	TRBV28	NA	TRBJ1-1	CASMPGNTEAFF	TGTGCCAGCATGCCCGGGAACACTGAAGCTTTCTTT
few	TRBV6-6	NA	TRBJ2-7	CASSPEGEQYF	TGTGCCAGCAGCCCCGAGGGGGAGCAGTACTTC
many	TRBV28	TRBD1	TRBJ2-4	CASSLGTGNIQYF	TGTGCCAGCAGTTTGGGGACAGGCAACATTCAGTACTTC
many	TRBV2	NA	TRBJ2-2	CASREAPGGVGTGELFF	TGTGCCAGCAGGGAAGCCCCAGGGGGGGTTGGCACCGGGGAGCTGTTTTTT
NA	TRBV11-2	NA	TRBJ2-4	CASSLEGSGAAKNIQYF	TGTGCCAGCAGCTTAGAGGGGTCGGGGGCGGCCAAAAACATTCAGTACTTC
many	TRBV4-3	NA	TRBJ2-3	CASSQAGQRRSSDTQYF	TGCGCCAGCAGCCAAGCAGGACAGCGTCGCTCCTCAGATACGCAGTATTTT
NA	TRBV19	NA	TRBJ2-2	CASSIGQFATGELFF	TGTGCCAGTAGTATCGGACAGTTCGCTACCGGGGAGCTGTTTTTT
many	TRBV20-1	NA	TRBJ2-1	CSANPGVGIHVEQFF	TGCAGTGCAAACCCAGGGGTGGGAATCCACGTTGAGCAGTTCTTC
NA	TRBV12-3/TRBV12-4	TRBD2	TRBJ2-1	CASSFMASGRNEQFF	TGTGCCAGCAGTTTCATGGCTAGCGGGAGGAATGAGCAGTTCTTC
many	TRBV27	NA	TRBJ2-7	CASAFGRGQGYEQYF	TGTGCCAGCGCCTTCGGGAGGGGACAGGGCTACGAGCAGTACTTC
many	TRBV28	NA	TRBJ2-4	CASSPRLNRKENIQYF	TGTGCCAGCAGTCCCCGGCTTAACAGGAAGGAGAACATTCAGTACTTC
many	TRBV6-1	TRBD1	TRBJ2-5	CASSSFGQGETQYF	TGTGCCAGCAGCTCCTTTGGACAGGGAGAGACCCAGTACTTC